This T cell receptor (beta chain) stems from a study of early T cells in non-severe SARS-CoV-2 infection. For the study at large: The authors sequenced bulk RNA from unsorted whole blood, leaving chains unpaired.

Study-level points and caveats: Anti-spike CD8 specificities were favored by VDJdb matching, whose results missed private and CD4 specificities.

As concerns this clonotype: No antigen is known for it.

MiXCR was run by TCRdb on the 5' RACE reads, yielding one entry per CDR3 protein. The sample lists tens of thousands of distinct CDR3 sequences, around 12% occurring once. Germline V gives CDR1 SEHNR, CDR2 FQNEAQ (reference sequence). With 5 bases removed from V and 2 bases from J, the gap between germline ends came to 13 bases. There are 14 residues in the CDR3. The origin of this receptor is an adult who was a healthcare worker with PCR-confirmed SARS-CoV-2 infection or an uninfected control (not recorded which). The V call is TRBV7-9, the J call TRBJ2-7, with D possibly matching TRBD2 (6 bases). This material consisted of whole blood, taken at baseline. CDR3 protein: CASSPRGVAYEQYF. CDR3 DNA sequence: TGTGCCAGCAGCCCGCGGGGAGTAGCCTACGAGCAGTACTTC.